The sequence of this T cell receptor beta chain was determined in a study of cytomegalovirus exposure and HLA in healthy donors. Regarding this clone: Its antigen is not known.

The CDR3 extends over 14 amino acids. Between the trimmed V and J ends, which lost 6 bases and 0 bases, there was a span of 12 bases. Germline-derived CDR1 and CDR2 are MNHEY and SVGAGI. Findings of the study overall: Some TCR beta chains (164 of them) were listed as cytomegalovirus-associated. Exclusion as indistinguishable affected some V segments, including TRBV6-2 and TRBV6-3. CMV serostatus alone was available as immune exposure information.

The primer mix had 60 Vbeta and 13 Jbeta primers. Assay used: immunoSEQ multiplex PCR; TCRdb lists only in-frame clones, some missing. This table holds 95,000 to 150,000 clones, 15% to 17% found once. Everyone who donated was a healthy bone marrow donor. The chain links TRBV6-5 to TRBJ2-7; D is undetermined. This TCR was recovered from a young woman in good health and CMV-seronegative. Sequencing was carried out using PBMCs. The CDR3 here is CASRPIPTSYEQYF. CDR3 sequence (DNA): TGTGCCAGCAGACCCATACCTACCTCCTACGAGCAGTACTTC.